The 26 T cell receptor beta chains in this list originate from one sample, sequenced in a study of Ad26.COV2.S vaccination and SARS-CoV-2 variants. Assay used: immunoSEQ multiplex PCR; TCRdb lists only in-frame clones, some missing. This table has about 420,000 clones, over 75% appearing once. Described treatment: some 19 received Ad26.COV2.S at low or high dose, single or two shots; about 5 received placebo; per-sample allocation not given. Day 63 after the first injection of vaccine or placebo was the sampling time. The sequenced sample was peripheral blood, obtained in a trial of Ad26.COV2.S vaccine versus placebo. These receptors were collected from a person aged 18-60 years who received the Ad26.COV2.S COVID-19 vaccine or a placebo.

The rearrangement uses TRBV7-8 and TRBJ2-1; 11 bases fit TRBD2. The CDR3 length is 15 residues. Germline V CDR1 and CDR2: SGHVS, FQNEAQ. The junction had 9 bases not matched to a gene; V was cut back by 4 bases and J by 10 bases. The CDR3 loop reads CASSSSSGGTWEQFF. CDR3 nucleotide sequence: TGTGCCAGCAGCTCCTCTAGCGGGGGGACCTGGGAGCAGTTCTTC.

This clone came up once. This chain connects TRBV7-8 to TRBJ1-1; no definite D call. Trimming shortened V by 8 bases and J by 5 bases, and 18 bases separated the two germline ends. Germline V lookup: CDR1 SGHVS, CDR2 FQNEAQ. The CDR3 spans 14 residues. CDR3 protein: CASLYSIQETEAFF. CDR3 nucleotide sequence: TGTGCCAGCTTATATAGTATTCAGGAAACTGAAGCTTTCTTT. The whole variable domain, remainder taken from reference TRBV7-8 and TRBJ1-1, is GAGVSQSPRYKVAKRGQDVALRCDPISGHVSLFWYQQALGQGPEFLTYFQNEAQLDKSGLPSDRFFAERPEGSVSTLKIQRTQQEDSAVYLCASLYSIQETEAFFGQGTRLTVV.

The chain couples TRBV6-2 or TRBV6-3 to TRBJ1-5; D is uncertain. This CDR3 is 14 amino acids long. Trimming stripped 2 bases from V and 4 bases from J, with 9 bases between. Germline-derived CDR1 and CDR2 are MNHEY and SVGEGT. CDR3 protein: CASSYGFQNQPQHF. The CDR3, as DNA: TGTGCCAGCAGTTACGGGTTCCAAAATCAGCCCCAGCATTTT.

The V call is TRBV5-1, the J call TRBJ2-3, with D hard to call. This CDR3 has 15 amino acids. The germline V gene encodes CDR1 SGHRS and CDR2 YFSETQ. Trimming shortened V by 0 bases and J by 0 bases, and 8 bases separated the two germline ends. The CDR3 nucleotides are TGCGCCAGCAGCTTGGCGAGTCGAAGCACAGATACGCAGTATTTT. The encoded protein is CASSLASRSTDTQYF. Full variable domain (missing parts from reference TRBV5-1 and TRBJ2-3): KAGVTQTPRYLIKTRGQQVTLSCSPISGHRSVSWYQQTPGQGLQFLFEYFSETQRNKGNFPGRFSGRQFSNSRSEMNVSTLELGDSALYLCASSLASRSTDTQYFGPGTRLTVL.

This sequence joins TRBV3-1 (or the pseudogene TRBV3-2) and TRBJ2-3, with D unresolved. The CDR3 is 17 residues long. The V and J ends lost 0 bases and 3 bases respectively, with 16 bases between them. CDR1 and CDR2 (germline): LGHDT, YNNKEL (reference sequence). DNA for the CDR3: TGTGCCAGCAGCCAAGATCCCGACGAGCACAGTACAGATACGCAGTATTTT. It yields the protein CASSQDPDEHSTDTQYF.

This sequence joins TRBV5-4 and TRBJ2-7, with D perhaps matching TRBD2 (5 bases). V lost 1 base and J lost 0, with 17 bases in between. Germline-derived CDR1 and CDR2 are SGHNT and YYREEE (reference sequence). This CDR3 is 17 amino acids long. CDR3 protein: CASSLPTPRADSYEQYF. CDR3 coding DNA: TGTGCCAGCAGCTTGCCGACTCCTAGAGCGGACTCCTACGAGCAGTACTTC.

This clone was observed a few times. This chain links TRBV7-2 with TRBJ1-1, with D maybe TRBD1 (6 bases). The germline CDR1 and CDR2 sequences are SGHTA and FQGNSA. Trimming took 5 bases from V and 3 from J, leaving 10 bases between them. The CDR3 extends over 13 amino acids. The DNA for the CDR3 is TGTGCCAGCAGCATAGGGGGGGACACTGAAGCTTTCTTT. Amino acid sequence: CASSIGGDTEAFF.

The V and J genes are TRBV7-8 and TRBJ1-1; no reliable D call. Trimming pared 1 base from V and 1 base from J, leaving 10 bases between. Germline V gives CDR1 SGHVS, CDR2 FQNEAQ. The CDR3 contains 15 residues. CDR3 sequence (DNA): TGTGCCAGCAGCTTAGGATCAGGTTCGAACACTGAAGCTTTCTTT. Protein: CASSLGSGSNTEAFF.

This sequence joins TRBV4-3 and TRBJ1-2; no reliable D call. The length of the CDR3 is 17 residues. Looked up from germline, CDR1 is LGHNA and CDR2 is YSLEER. Trimming removed 0 bases from V and 2 bases from J, with 16 bases in between. The CDR3 DNA reads TGCGCCAGCAGCCAAGATCAGGCGGGCAGAAAGAACTATGGCTACACCTTC. This encodes CASSQDQAGRKNYGYTF.

The J gene is TRBJ2-7, the V gene TRBV28; D gene ambiguous. The CDR3 is 12 amino acids. Germline loops: CDR1 MDHEN, CDR2 SYDVKM. The V gene lost 3 bases and the J gene lost 2 bases, with 5 bases spanning the gap. CDR3 sequence (DNA): TGTGCCAGCAGTTTGGAGACCTACGAGCAGTACTTC. As protein: CASSLETYEQYF.

This clone was seen a single time. CDR3 DNA sequence: TGTGCCAGTGGGGTGCGGGGGGTAGATACGCAGTATTTT. Its protein product is CASGVRGVDTQYF. This chain links TRBV6-5 with TRBJ2-3, with 8 bases fitting TRBD2. CDR1 MNHEY and CDR2 SVGAGI come from the germline V gene. V shed 9 bases and J 5 bases; nucleotides not matched to a gene: 7. The CDR3 consists of 13 residues.

On this clone: This may be a read error: a much more frequent sequence differs by one nucleotide. This chain connects TRBV7-6 to TRBJ2-3; no clear D. Germline values: CDR1 SGHVS, CDR2 FNYEAQ. The CDR3 spans 12 residues. Trimming took off 5 bases at V and 2 bases at J, with 5 bases between the two ends. In DNA, the CDR3 is TGTGCCAGCAGCCCCGACACAGATACGCAGTATTTT. This sequence encodes CASSPDTDTQYF.

The chain couples TRBV19 to TRBJ2-3, with 9 bases aligning to TRBD1. Germline values: CDR1 LNHDA, CDR2 SQIVND (reference sequence). Trimming took 8 bases from V and 3 from J; bases not matched to a gene: 9. The CDR3 has 15 residues. CDR3 residues: CASSAGQGNTDTQYF. Written as DNA, the CDR3 is TGTGCCAGTTCGGCGGGACAGGGTAATACAGATACGCAGTATTTT.

The rearrangement joins TRBV28 to TRBJ2-2; 12 bases fit TRBD2. CDR1 and CDR2 from the germline V gene are MDHEN and SYDVKM. With 3 bases clipped from V and 13 bases from J, the junction kept 12 bases outside the gene matches. The length of the CDR3 is 16 residues. In nucleotides, the CDR3 is TGTGCCAGCAGTTTGGCCCCAGGGCTAGCGGGGGGGACGCTGTTTTTT. This gives the protein CASSLAPGLAGGTLFF.

The chain recombines TRBV6-5 with TRBJ1-5, with D hard to call. The CDR3 runs 13 residues. Between the trimmed V and J ends, which lost 6 bases and 9 bases, there was a span of 15 bases. Germline V CDR1 and CDR2: MNHEY, SVGAGI. The chain's CDR3 is CASRPNAVRPQHF. The CDR3 DNA reads TGTGCCAGCAGACCGAACGCCGTAAGGCCCCAGCATTTT.

This rearrangement joins TRBV18 to TRBJ2-2, with 12 bases lining up with TRBD2. CDR1 and CDR2 from the germline V gene are KGHSH and LQKENI. The CDR3 consists of 16 residues. V shed 3 bases, J shed 1 base, and the junction held 0 bases outside the gene matches. In DNA form, the CDR3 reads TGTGCCAGCTCACCGACTAGCGGGGGGAACACCGGGGAGCTGTTTTTT. Translated, it gives CASSPTSGGNTGELFF.

This clone was detected only once. The rearrangement links TRBV4-3 to TRBJ1-2; the D is unclear. Germline CDR1 reads LGHNA; CDR2 reads YSLEER. The CDR3 totals 13 residues. The V and J ends lost 0 bases and 7 bases respectively, with 9 bases between them. CDR3 residues: CASSQENGFGYTF. CDR3 nucleotide sequence: TGCGCCAGCAGCCAAGAAAATGGGTTTGGCTACACCTTC.

On this clone: Germline and junction disagree at one end, which may indicate a read error. The rearrangement joins TRBV7-9 to TRBJ1-6, with D unresolved. The CDR3 extends over 12 amino acids. Germline V gene sequence: CDR1 SEHNR, CDR2 FQNEAQ (reference sequence). The chain's CDR3 is CASRLGDSPLHF. CDR3 nucleotide sequence: TGTGCCAGCAGATTAGGTGATTCACCCCTCCACTTT.

Of note for this clone: The same CDR3 also results from other DNA sequences found in this sample. This rearrangement joins TRBV4-3 to TRBJ2-5, with TRBD1 matching 9 bases. The CDR3 has 13 amino acids. The trim removed 4 bases at V and 3 bases at J, leaving 0 bases unmatched. Germline V lookup: CDR1 LGHNA, CDR2 YSLEER. The CDR3, as DNA: TGCGCCAGCAGCCGGGACAGGGAAGAGACCCAGTACTTC. It translates to CASSRDREETQYF.

The V gene is TRBV7-2, the J gene TRBJ1-2, with TRBD1 identical over 7 bases. Trimming at V came to 3 bases and at J to 3 bases, leaving 4 bases not matched to a gene. This CDR3 contains 14 residues. Germline CDR1 SGHTA, CDR2 FQGNSA. The CDR3 region has the DNA TGTGCCAGCAGCTTCGACAGGGAGGACTATGGCTACACCTTC. Its translation is CASSFDREDYGYTF.

The chain has TRBV28 and TRBJ2-7; D gene ambiguous. V lost 2 bases and J 2 bases, leaving 7 bases between the germline ends. The length of the CDR3 is 13 residues. The germline gives CDR1 MDHEN, CDR2 SYDVKM. CDR3 bases: TGTGCCAGCAGTTTAAGACAACCCTACGAGCAGTACTTC. Its translation is CASSLRQPYEQYF.

This sequence joins TRBV28 and TRBJ1-2, with D possibly being TRBD1 (6 bases). The CDR3 extends over 14 amino acids. Germline lookup yields CDR1 MDHEN and CDR2 SYDVKM. Between the trimmed V and J ends, which lost 6 bases and 2 bases, there was a span of 13 bases. In DNA form, the CDR3 reads TGTGCCAGCAGCCAGAGGGACATAAACTATGGCTACACCTTC. Its translation: CASSQRDINYGYTF.

V is TRBV4-1 and J is TRBJ2-5; perhaps TRBD2 as D (7 bases). The CDR3 extends over 16 amino acids. Trimming stripped 3 bases from V and 5 bases from J, with 19 bases between. In germline, CDR1 is MGHRA, CDR2 YSYEKL. The CDR3 sequence: CASSHPLGGGRETQYF. In nucleotides, the CDR3 is TGCGCCAGCAGCCACCCCTTGGGGGGGGGCCGGGAGACCCAGTACTTC.

The rearrangement links TRBV5-4 to TRBJ2-5; a possible D gene is TRBD1 (5 bases). The CDR3 is made up of 13 amino acids. The germline gives CDR1 SGHNT, CDR2 YYREEE (reference sequence). V was pared by 4 bases and J by 4 bases, with 11 bases between. CDR3 protein: CASSPFRVETQYF. In DNA, the CDR3 is TGTGCCAGCAGCCCCTTCAGGGTAGAGACCCAGTACTTC.

The rearrangement joins TRBV18 to TRBJ2-3, with 7 bases fitting TRBD1. The trim removed 2 bases at V and 5 bases at J, leaving 7 bases unmatched. The CDR3 consists of 15 residues. Germline V gene lookup returns CDR1 KGHSH and CDR2 LQKENI. CDR3 amino acids: CASSPNTGAGDTQYF. CDR3 coding DNA: TGTGCCAGCTCACCAAATACAGGGGCGGGAGATACGCAGTATTTT.

The CDR3, as DNA: TGTGCCAGCAGCCAGAGCCACTCCTACAATGAGCAGTTCTTC. Translation gives CASSQSHSYNEQFF. The chain combines TRBV7-3 with TRBJ2-1; no reliable D call. Looked up from germline, CDR1 is SGHTA and CDR2 is FQGTGA. This CDR3 has 14 amino acids. Deletions cut 5 bases from V and 0 bases from J, with 8 bases between.